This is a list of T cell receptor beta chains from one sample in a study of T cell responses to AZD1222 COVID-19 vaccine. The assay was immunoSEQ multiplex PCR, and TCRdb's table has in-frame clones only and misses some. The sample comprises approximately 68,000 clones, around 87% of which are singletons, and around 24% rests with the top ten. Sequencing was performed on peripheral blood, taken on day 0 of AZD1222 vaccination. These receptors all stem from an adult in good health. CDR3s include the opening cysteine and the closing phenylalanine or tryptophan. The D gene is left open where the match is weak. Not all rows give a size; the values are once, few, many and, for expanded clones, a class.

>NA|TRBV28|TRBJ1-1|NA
CASSSPGNTEAFF
TGTGCCAGCAGTTCCCCCGGGAACACTGAAGCTTTCTTT
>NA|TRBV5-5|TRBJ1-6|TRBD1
CASRENDREASPLHF
TGTGCCAGCAGGGAAAATGACAGGGAAGCTTCACCCCTCCACTTT
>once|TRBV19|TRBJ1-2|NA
CASRNRDGTNYGYTF
TGTGCCAGTAGAAACCGGGACGGAACTAACTATGGCTACACCTTC
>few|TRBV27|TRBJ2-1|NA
CASRPQPYNEQFF
TGTGCCAGCAGGCCGCAGCCCTACAATGAGCAGTTCTTC
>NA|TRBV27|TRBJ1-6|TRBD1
CATRRGRTDLNSPLHF
TGTGCCACAAGAAGGGGGCGGACAGACCTAAATTCACCCCTCCACTTT
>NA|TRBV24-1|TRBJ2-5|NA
CATSDGGRGGQETQYF
TGTGCCACCAGTGACGGTGGGAGGGGGGGACAAGAGACCCAGTACTTC
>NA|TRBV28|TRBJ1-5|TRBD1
CASSLTPGQGAGSNQPQHF
TGTGCCAGCAGTTTAACGCCGGGACAGGGGGCGGGGAGCAATCAGCCCCAGCATTTT
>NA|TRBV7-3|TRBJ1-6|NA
CASSLNAGLNSPLHF
TGTGCCAGCAGCTTAAATGCGGGGCTTAATTCACCCCTCCACTTT
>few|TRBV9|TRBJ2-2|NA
CASSPRSGPHTGELFF
TGTGCCAGCAGCCCTCGTTCGGGTCCCCACACCGGGGAGCTGTTTTTT
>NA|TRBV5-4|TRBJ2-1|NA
CASSSGSGGVTYNEQFF
TGTGCCAGCAGTTCCGGTTCGGGCGGGGTCACCTACAATGAGCAGTTCTTC
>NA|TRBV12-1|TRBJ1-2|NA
CASSFVRRTNYGYTF
TGTGCCAGCAGCTTTGTAAGAAGAACTAACTATGGCTACACCTTC
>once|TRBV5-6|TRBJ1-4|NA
CASSARTTGKLFF
TGTGCCAGCAGCGCCCGGACGACAGGAAAACTGTTTTTT
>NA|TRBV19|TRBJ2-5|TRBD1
CASSGPFTGGGKTQYF
TGTGCCAGTAGTGGGCCGTTTACAGGGGGCGGGAAGACCCAGTACTTC
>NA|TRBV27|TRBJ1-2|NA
CASSATGFSYGYTF
TGTGCCAGCAGTGCTACAGGATTCTCATATGGCTACACCTTC
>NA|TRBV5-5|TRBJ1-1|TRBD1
CASSFRPDREVTEAFF
TGTGCCAGCAGCTTCCGTCCGGACAGGGAGGTCACTGAAGCTTTCTTT
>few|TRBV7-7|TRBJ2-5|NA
CASSSLGETQYF
TGTGCCAGCAGCTCGCTAGGGGAGACCCAGTACTTC
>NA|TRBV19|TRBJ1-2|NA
CASSIHQGSELNYGYTF
TGTGCCAGTAGTATTCACCAAGGATCGGAGTTGAACTATGGCTACACCTTC
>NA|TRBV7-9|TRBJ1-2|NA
CASSTTTSNYGYTF
TGTGCCAGCAGCACCACAACATCTAACTATGGCTACACCTTC
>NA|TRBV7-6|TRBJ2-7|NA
CASSPLDNGLEQYF
TGTGCCAGCAGCCCTCTCGATAACGGTCTCGAGCAGTACTTC
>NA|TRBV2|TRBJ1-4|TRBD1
CASSDDREFEPNEKLFF
TGTGCCAGCAGTGACGACAGGGAGTTTGAACCTAATGAAAAACTGTTTTTT
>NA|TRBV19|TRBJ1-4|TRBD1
CASSPPPGTELFF
TGTGCCAGTAGTCCCCCCCCCGGGACAGAACTGTTTTTT
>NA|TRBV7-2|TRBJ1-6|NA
CASSFQGPLNSPLHF
TGTGCCAGCAGCTTCCAAGGTCCCCTTAATTCACCCCTCCACTTT
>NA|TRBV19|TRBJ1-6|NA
CASSMRSQDSPLHF
TGTGCCAGTAGTATGCGCTCACAGGATTCACCCCTCCACTTT
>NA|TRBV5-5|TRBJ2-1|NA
CASSFPLTNEQFF
TGTGCCAGCAGCTTTCCGCTAACTAATGAGCAGTTCTTC
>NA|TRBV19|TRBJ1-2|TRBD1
CASRMTGENYGYTF
TGTGCCAGTAGGATGACAGGGGAAAACTATGGCTACACCTTC
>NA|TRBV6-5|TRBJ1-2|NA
CASSYKSFRALYGYTF
TGTGCCAGCAGTTACAAAAGTTTCCGGGCCCTCTATGGCTACACCTTC
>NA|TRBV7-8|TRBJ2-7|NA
CASSHRDNRREQYF
TGTGCCAGCAGCCACCGGGACAATCGCCGCGAGCAGTACTTC
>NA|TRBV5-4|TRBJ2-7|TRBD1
CASSLDGTGSHEQYF
TGTGCCAGCAGCTTGGACGGGACAGGGAGCCACGAGCAGTACTTC
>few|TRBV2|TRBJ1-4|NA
CASSDNPDRPRLFF
TGTGCCAGCAGTGACAATCCGGACCGACCGAGGCTGTTTTTT
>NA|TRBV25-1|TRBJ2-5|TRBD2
CASSGLAGVLKGETQYF
TGTGCCAGCAGTGGACTAGCGGGGGTCTTAAAGGGGGAGACCCAGTACTTC
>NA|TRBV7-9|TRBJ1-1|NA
CASSGHTEAFF
TGTGCCAGCAGCGGCCACACTGAAGCTTTCTTT
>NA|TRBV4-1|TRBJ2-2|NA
CASSQTQAQGELFF
TGCGCCAGCAGCCAGACCCAGGCACAGGGGGAGCTGTTTTTT
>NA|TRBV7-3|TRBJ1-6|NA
CASSLTSGTDSPLHF
TGTGCCAGCAGCTTAACTTCAGGGACGGATTCACCCCTCCACTTT
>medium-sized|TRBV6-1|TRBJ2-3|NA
CASSEMAGGTDTQYF
TGTGCCAGCAGTGAAATGGCAGGGGGCACAGATACGCAGTATTTT
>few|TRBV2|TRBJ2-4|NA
CASERGLMGPSENIQYF
TGTGCCAGTGAGAGAGGACTTATGGGGCCGTCTGAAAACATTCAGTACTTC
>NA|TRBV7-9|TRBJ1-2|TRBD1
CASSRQGNAGGYTF
TGTGCCAGCAGCCGACAGGGGAATGCGGGCGGCTACACCTTC
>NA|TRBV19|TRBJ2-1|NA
CASTRYGAVNNEQFF
TGTGCCAGTACCCGGTATGGAGCGGTTAACAATGAGCAGTTCTTC
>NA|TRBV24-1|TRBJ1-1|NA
CATSRGPNTEAFF
TGTGCCACCAGCCGCGGGCCGAACACTGAAGCTTTCTTT
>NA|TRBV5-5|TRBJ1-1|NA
CASSLGRADTEAFF
TGTGCCAGCAGCTTGGGCAGGGCGGACACTGAAGCTTTCTTT
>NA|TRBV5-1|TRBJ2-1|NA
CASSLQGAALNEQFF
TGCGCCAGCAGCTTGCAAGGGGCCGCCCTTAATGAGCAGTTCTTC
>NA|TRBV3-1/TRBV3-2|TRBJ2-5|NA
CASSQGQTLEQYF
TGTGCCAGCAGCCAAGGACAGACCTTAGAGCAGTACTTC
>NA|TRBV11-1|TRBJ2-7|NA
CASSLSGALVYEQYF
TGTGCCAGCAGCTTATCAGGGGCCCTCGTCTACGAGCAGTACTTC
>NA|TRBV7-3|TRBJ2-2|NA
CASSPTQGNTGELFF
TGTGCCAGCAGTCCAACACAGGGGAACACCGGGGAGCTGTTTTTT
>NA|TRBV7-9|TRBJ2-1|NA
CASSGIMGGDYNEQFF
TGTGCCAGCAGTGGTATCATGGGGGGCGACTACAATGAGCAGTTCTTC
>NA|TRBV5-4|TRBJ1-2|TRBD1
CASRVTGGNYGYTF
TGTGCCAGCAGGGTGACAGGGGGTAACTATGGCTACACCTTC
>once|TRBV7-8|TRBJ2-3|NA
CASSATSTDTQYF
TGTGCCAGCAGCGCTACGTCCACAGATACGCAGTATTTT
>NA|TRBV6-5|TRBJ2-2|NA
CASRIDTQNTGELFF
TGTGCCAGCAGGATAGACACCCAGAACACCGGGGAGCTGTTTTTT
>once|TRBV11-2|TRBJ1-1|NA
CASSLNGLGDTEAFF
TGTGCCAGCAGCTTAAACGGTCTGGGGGACACTGAAGCTTTCTTT
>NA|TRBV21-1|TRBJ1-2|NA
CASSGDGNYGYTF
TGTGCCAGCAGCGGGGACGGTAACTATGGCTACACCTTC
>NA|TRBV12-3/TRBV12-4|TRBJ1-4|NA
CASSLAGDEKLFF
TGTGCCAGCAGTTTAGCAGGGGATGAAAAACTGTTTTTT
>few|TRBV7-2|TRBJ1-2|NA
CASSLPTVRYTF
TGTGCCAGCAGCTTACCGACAGTAAGGTACACCTTC
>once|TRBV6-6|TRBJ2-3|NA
CASSYDSTQYF
TGTGCCAGCAGTTACGACTCTACGCAGTATTTT
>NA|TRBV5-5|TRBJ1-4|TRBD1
CASSSRDRTNEKLFF
TGTGCCAGCAGCTCGCGGGACAGAACTAATGAAAAACTGTTTTTT
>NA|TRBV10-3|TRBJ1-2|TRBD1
CAIGTGMGGYTF
TGTGCCATCGGGACAGGGATGGGTGGCTACACCTTC
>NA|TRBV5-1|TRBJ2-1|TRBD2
CASCLAGGYNEQFF
TGCGCCAGCTGTTTGGCGGGGGGCTACAATGAGCAGTTCTTC
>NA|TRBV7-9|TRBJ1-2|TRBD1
CASSLQGEGYTF
TGTGCCAGCAGTCTACAGGGGGAGGGCTACACCTTC